A single sample gave rise to the 22 T cell receptor beta chains below, sequenced in a study of metastatic and nonmetastatic thyroid tumors. Not a single patient had been given any form of treatment at any point before undergoing thyroid surgery. TCRdb re-called clones via MiXCR from the PCR reads. The sample has around 19,000 clones; approximately 24% are singletons. The sequencing sample was made of tumor tissue. The receptors shown here come from a female donor with papillary thyroid cancer or a benign thyroid nodule (not recorded which). Some clones in this sample may be carry-over from other donors' samples.

This clone was detected many times. Other DNA sequences in this sample translate to the same CDR3. The CDR3 spells CASSSDSFASYEQYF. In DNA, the CDR3 is TGTGCCAGCAGCTCGGACAGTTTTGCCTCTTACGAGCAGTACTTC. The V and J genes are TRBV7-8 and TRBJ2-7; TRBD1 might be the D (6 bases). Germline V gene sequence: CDR1 SGHVS, CDR2 FQNEAQ. This CDR3 is 15 amino acids long. Trimming cost V 4 bases and J 4 bases, with 17 bases left between them.

The chain employs TRBV7-2 and TRBJ2-7; 7 bases fit TRBD1. CDR1 and CDR2 from the germline V gene are SGHTA and FQGNSA. CDR3 length: 14 amino acids. V shed 7 bases, J shed 2 bases, and the junction held 8 bases outside the gene matches. The CDR3 DNA reads as TGTGCCAGCAACACCATAAGGGGGCCCTACGAGCAGTACTTC. Its translation: CASNTIRGPYEQYF.

Note on this clone: A much larger clone is a single base away; this may be a read error. As DNA, the CDR3 is TGTGCCAGCAGTGAGTACTACAATGGGCAGTTCTTC. Protein: CASSEYYNGQFF. J is TRBJ2-1 and V is TRBV2, with unresolved D. There are 12 residues in the CDR3. Germline V gene lookup returns CDR1 SNHLY and CDR2 FYNNEI. The full variable domain, rest sourced from reference TRBV2 and TRBJ2-1, is EPEVTQTPSHQVTQMGQEVILRCVPISNHLYFYWYRQILGQKVEFLVSFYNNEISEKSEIFDDQFSVERPDGSNFTLKIRSTKLEDSAMYFCASSEYYNGQFFGPGTRLTVL.

In DNA form, the CDR3 reads TGCGCCAGCAGCTTAAGGGTTTTCTACGAGCAGTACTTC. This translates into CASSLRVFYEQYF. The V call is TRBV5-1, the J call TRBJ2-7; no reliable D call. CDR1 is SGHRS, CDR2 YFSETQ, per germline. This CDR3 comprises 13 residues. The V end was cut by 2 bases, the J end by 3 bases, with 9 bases between.

Comments on this clone: Other DNA sequences in the sample encode the same CDR3. The gene calls are TRBV28 and TRBJ2-3, with 14 positions matching TRBD2. Germline-derived CDR1 and CDR2 are MDHEN and SYDVKM. After removal of 6 bases from V and 2 bases from J, the junction contained 4 bases not matched to a gene. The CDR3 extends over 16 amino acids. As DNA, the CDR3 is TGTGCCAGCAGGACTAGCGGGAGGGGGTCCACAGATACGCAGTATTTT. This sequence encodes CASRTSGRGSTDTQYF. Looking up the rest from reference TRBV28 and TRBJ2-3 gives the full variable domain: DVKVTQSSRYLVKRTGEKVFLECVQDMDHENMFWYRQDPGLGLRLIYFSYDVKMKEKGDIPEGYSVSREKKERFSLILESASTNQTSMYLCASRTSGRGSTDTQYFGPGTRLTVL.

The chain employs TRBV13 and TRBJ2-1, with D unresolved. The CDR3 has 16 amino acids. Trimming cost V 3 bases and J 0 bases, with 12 bases left between them. CDR1 PRHDT and CDR2 FYEKMQ come from the germline V gene (reference sequence). The CDR3, as DNA: TGTGCCAGCAGCTTCGTGGCGTCCAGCTCCTACAATGAGCAGTTCTTC. This gives the protein CASSFVASSSYNEQFF. Filled out from reference TRBV13 and TRBJ2-1, the complete variable domain reads AAGVIQSPRHLIKEKRETATLKCYPIPRHDTVYWYQQGPGQDPQFLISFYEKMQSDKGSIPDRFSAQQFSDYHSELNMSSLELGDSALYFCASSFVASSSYNEQFFGPGTRLTVL.

This clone occurred many times. The rearrangement links TRBV3-1 to TRBJ2-5, with 8 bases that match TRBD2. CDR1 LGHDT and CDR2 YNNKEL come from the germline V gene (reference sequence). After removal of 1 base from V and 5 bases from J, the junction contained 3 bases not matched to a gene. The CDR3 sequence is 14 residues long. The CDR3 sequence: CASSQAAGEETQYF. CDR3 sequence (DNA): TGTGCCAGCAGCCAAGCAGCGGGAGAGGAGACCCAGTACTTC.

This clone was counted at least ten times. The chain is built from TRBV27 and TRBJ2-4, with D perhaps matching TRBD1 or TRBD2 (5 bases each). V lost 6 bases, J lost 0 bases, and 6 bases lay in between. The CDR3 consists of 13 residues. Germline CDR1 reads MNHEY; CDR2 reads SMNVEV (reference sequence). CDR3 residues: CASRGTAKNIQYF. CDR3 coding DNA: TGTGCCAGCAGGGGGACAGCCAAAAACATTCAGTACTTC.

This clone was observed a few times. The V gene is TRBV28, the J gene TRBJ2-7, with TRBD2 matching 7 bases. V trimming: 4 bases; J trimming: 2 bases; junction bases outside the gene matches: 11. The germline CDR1 and CDR2 sequences are MDHEN and SYDVKM. This CDR3 contains 16 residues. This chain's CDR3 is CASSSLGGVMAYEQYF. As DNA, the CDR3 is TGTGCCAGCAGTTCCCTGGGGGGGGTGATGGCCTACGAGCAGTACTTC. Full variable domain (remainder filled in from reference TRBV28 and TRBJ2-7): DVKVTQSSRYLVKRTGEKVFLECVQDMDHENMFWYRQDPGLGLRLIYFSYDVKMKEKGDIPEGYSVSREKKERFSLILESASTNQTSMYLCASSSLGGVMAYEQYFGPGTRLTVT.

In this sample, this clone turned up a few times. A read error may explain this, as a much larger clone is one base away. J is TRBJ1-1 and V is TRBV25-1, with D possibly TRBD1 on 6 matching bases. Germline V lookup: CDR1 MGHDK, CDR2 SYGVNS. This CDR3 contains 12 residues. Trimming shortened V by 5 bases and J by 8 bases, and 12 bases separated the two germline ends. CDR3 nucleotide sequence: TGTGCCAGCAGTAACAGGGTCAGCGAAGCTTTCTTT. Translating it yields CASSNRVSEAFF.

This clone was seen repeatedly, ten times or more. V is TRBV20-1 and J is TRBJ2-7, with D unresolved. V was pared by 2 bases and J by 7 bases, with 9 bases between. Germline CDR1 and CDR2: DFQATT and SNEGSKA (reference sequence). The CDR3 is 11 amino acids. CDR3 loop: CSARSSREQYF. In DNA, the CDR3 is TGCAGTGCTAGATCTAGTCGGGAGCAGTACTTC.

This clone showed up many times. The gene calls are TRBV6-4 and TRBJ2-3, with TRBD1 as a possible D gene (6 bases). V lost 4 bases, J lost 2 bases, and 10 bases lay in between. This CDR3 contains 14 residues. The V gene's germline CDR1 is MRHNA and CDR2 SNTAGT. The CDR3 DNA reads as TGTGCCAGCAGTGTGGGGGACACCACAGATACGCAGTATTTT. It is translated as CASSVGDTTDTQYF.

This clone was recorded many times. Other DNA sequences of this sample code for an identical CDR3. This sequence joins TRBV7-6 and TRBJ2-3; TRBD2 matches 13 bases. Germline V gene lookup returns CDR1 SGHVS and CDR2 FNYEAQ. This CDR3 contains 17 residues. V shed 5 bases and J 4 bases; nucleotides not matched to a gene: 9. The CDR3: CASSHRTSGSPADTQYF. CDR3 in DNA: TGTGCCAGCAGCCACCGGACTAGCGGGAGTCCCGCAGATACGCAGTATTTT.

V gene TRBV11-2 combines with J gene TRBJ2-7; 8 bases fit TRBD2. The germline CDR1 and CDR2 sequences are SGHAT and FQNNGV. This CDR3 region has 14 residues. Losses at the gene ends were 0 bases for V and 6 bases for J; bases not matched to a gene: 4. The CDR3 DNA is TGTGCCAGCAGCTTAGATCCGGGGACTAGCGAGCAGTACTTC. Translated, it gives CASSLDPGTSEQYF.

This clone was counted ten times or more. CDR3: CASSQEQTGDEQFF. The CDR3 DNA reads as TGCGCCAGCAGCCAAGAACAGACCGGAGATGAGCAGTTCTTC. The V call is TRBV4-3, the J call TRBJ2-1; no reliable D call. This CDR3 has 14 residues. Between the trimmed V and J ends, which lost 0 bases and 8 bases, there was a span of 11 bases. Germline V gene data show CDR1 as LGHNA and CDR2 as YSLEER.

This clone qualifies as medium-sized. The chain recombines TRBV6-1 with TRBJ2-2; 12 bases agree with TRBD2. Losses at the gene ends were 3 bases for V and 4 bases for J; bases not matched to a gene: 0. The germline V gene has CDR1 MNHNS and CDR2 SASEGT. This CDR3 region has 15 residues. The CDR3 loop reads CASSETSGSTGELFF. DNA of the CDR3: TGTGCCAGCAGTGAGACTAGCGGGAGCACCGGGGAGCTGTTTTTT.

By share, this clone ranks as medium-sized (0.01 to 0.1%). The chain employs TRBV12-5 and TRBJ2-2; possibly TRBD1 for D (6 bases). The CDR3 sequence is 15 residues long. Germline assignment: CDR1 LGHNT and CDR2 FRNRAP. V lost 3 bases and J 8 bases, leaving 16 bases between the germline ends. CDR3 amino acids: CASGLAADRWGELFF. As DNA, the CDR3 is TGTGCTAGTGGTTTAGCTGCCGACAGGTGGGGGGAGCTGTTTTTT.

The table lists this clone with many counts. A read error may be the cause here, since a much bigger clone is one base away. V and J are TRBV7-3 and TRBJ2-1; D not certain. Germline CDR1 and CDR2: SGHTA and FQGTGA. This CDR3 contains 15 residues. Trimming shortened V by 5 bases and J by 3 bases, and 14 bases separated the two germline ends. The CDR3 sequence: CASSLESAIYNEQFF. The CDR3 DNA reads TGTGCCAGCAGCCTCGAATCTGCCATCTACAATGAGCAGTTCTTC.

This clone appeared many times. A much larger clone lies one base from this, so it may be a read error. The chain has TRBV19 and TRBJ2-7; D is undetermined. Germline V gives CDR1 LNHDA, CDR2 SQIVND (reference sequence). Between the trimmed V and J ends, which lost 4 bases and 5 bases, there was a span of 12 bases. CDR3 length: 13 residues. CDR3 sequence: CASSTAGWDEQYF. CDR3 nucleotide sequence: TGTGCCAGTAGTACGGCAGGTTGGGACGAGCAGTACTTC.

To note about this clone: The junction and the germline gene differ at one end; a read error may be behind it. The V and J genes are TRBV5-1 and TRBJ1-2; perhaps TRBD1 as D (6 bases). Germline V gene data show CDR1 as SGHRS and CDR2 as YFSETQ. The CDR3 has 12 amino acids. This CDR3 reads CASSLEGGCYAF. The CDR3 DNA reads TGCGCCAGCAGCTTGGAAGGGGGTTGCTACGCCTTC.

This clone qualifies as medium-sized. The chain is built from TRBV28 and TRBJ2-7; 7 nucleotides line up with TRBD2. The germline V gene has CDR1 MDHEN and CDR2 SYDVKM. The CDR3 contains 14 residues. V lost 2 bases and J lost 7; bases outside the gene matches: 8. CDR3 nucleotides: TGTGCCAGCAGTTTAGGGAGGGCTCGCCGGGAGCAGTACTTC. It yields the protein CASSLGRARREQYF.

As for this clone: An end of the junction does not agree with germline; a read error may underlie this. The chain combines TRBV7-2 with TRBJ2-7; D is perhaps TRBD2 (6 bases). The CDR3 is made up of 14 amino acids. Germline V gene data show CDR1 as SGHTA and CDR2 as FQGNSA. The CDR3 sequence: CASSLEIGTYEHYF. The CDR3 DNA reads as TGTGCCAGCAGCTTAGAAATCGGGACTTACGAGCATTACTTC.